This TCR beta chain is from a study of T cells in Graves' hyperthyroidism and ophthalmopathy. Study in general: Peripheral blood samples were taken at initial diagnosis, prior to any treatment.

This clonotype was detected only a few times. Its target is unknown. The patients, who ranged from 18 to 65 in age, presented with newly diagnosed hyperthyroidism lasting under 2 months. Exclusion followed for patients with uncontrolled infection, other autoimmune disease, pregnancy or lactation. Findings of the study overall: Ophthalmopathy was told apart from stable hyperthyroidism by a 13 V-J model.

CDR3 length: 16 residues. Germline V gene lookup returns CDR1 SGHTA and CDR2 FQGTGA. V gave up 5 bases and J gave up 4 bases; unmatched junction bases: 11. Amplified regions were TCR beta CDR3 sequences from RNA transcripts. When the TCR CDR3 underwent first-round RT-PCR, the HTBI primer set was used. TCRdb passed the multiplex PCR reads through MiXCR, listing each CDR3 protein once. Among more than 550,000 distinct CDR3 sequences listed, approximately 19% were seen once. Sequencing was carried out using blood. This sequence was found in a woman aged 45-65 years with Graves' hyperthyroidism that later progressed to Graves' ophthalmopathy. The chain is built from TRBV7-3 and TRBJ1-1; 9 nucleotides match TRBD1. In nucleotides, the CDR3 is TGTGCCAGCAGCCCAACAAACAGGGGGCCGACCACTGAAGCTTTCTTT. This codes for CASSPTNRGPTTEAFF. Together with reference TRBV7-3 and TRBJ1-1, the CDR3 gives the full variable domain: GAGVSQTPSNKVTEKGKYVELRCDPISGHTALYWYRQSLGQGPEFLIYFQGTGAADDSGLPNDRFFAVRPEGSVSTLKIQRTERGDSAVYLCASSPTNRGPTTEAFFGQGTRLTVV.